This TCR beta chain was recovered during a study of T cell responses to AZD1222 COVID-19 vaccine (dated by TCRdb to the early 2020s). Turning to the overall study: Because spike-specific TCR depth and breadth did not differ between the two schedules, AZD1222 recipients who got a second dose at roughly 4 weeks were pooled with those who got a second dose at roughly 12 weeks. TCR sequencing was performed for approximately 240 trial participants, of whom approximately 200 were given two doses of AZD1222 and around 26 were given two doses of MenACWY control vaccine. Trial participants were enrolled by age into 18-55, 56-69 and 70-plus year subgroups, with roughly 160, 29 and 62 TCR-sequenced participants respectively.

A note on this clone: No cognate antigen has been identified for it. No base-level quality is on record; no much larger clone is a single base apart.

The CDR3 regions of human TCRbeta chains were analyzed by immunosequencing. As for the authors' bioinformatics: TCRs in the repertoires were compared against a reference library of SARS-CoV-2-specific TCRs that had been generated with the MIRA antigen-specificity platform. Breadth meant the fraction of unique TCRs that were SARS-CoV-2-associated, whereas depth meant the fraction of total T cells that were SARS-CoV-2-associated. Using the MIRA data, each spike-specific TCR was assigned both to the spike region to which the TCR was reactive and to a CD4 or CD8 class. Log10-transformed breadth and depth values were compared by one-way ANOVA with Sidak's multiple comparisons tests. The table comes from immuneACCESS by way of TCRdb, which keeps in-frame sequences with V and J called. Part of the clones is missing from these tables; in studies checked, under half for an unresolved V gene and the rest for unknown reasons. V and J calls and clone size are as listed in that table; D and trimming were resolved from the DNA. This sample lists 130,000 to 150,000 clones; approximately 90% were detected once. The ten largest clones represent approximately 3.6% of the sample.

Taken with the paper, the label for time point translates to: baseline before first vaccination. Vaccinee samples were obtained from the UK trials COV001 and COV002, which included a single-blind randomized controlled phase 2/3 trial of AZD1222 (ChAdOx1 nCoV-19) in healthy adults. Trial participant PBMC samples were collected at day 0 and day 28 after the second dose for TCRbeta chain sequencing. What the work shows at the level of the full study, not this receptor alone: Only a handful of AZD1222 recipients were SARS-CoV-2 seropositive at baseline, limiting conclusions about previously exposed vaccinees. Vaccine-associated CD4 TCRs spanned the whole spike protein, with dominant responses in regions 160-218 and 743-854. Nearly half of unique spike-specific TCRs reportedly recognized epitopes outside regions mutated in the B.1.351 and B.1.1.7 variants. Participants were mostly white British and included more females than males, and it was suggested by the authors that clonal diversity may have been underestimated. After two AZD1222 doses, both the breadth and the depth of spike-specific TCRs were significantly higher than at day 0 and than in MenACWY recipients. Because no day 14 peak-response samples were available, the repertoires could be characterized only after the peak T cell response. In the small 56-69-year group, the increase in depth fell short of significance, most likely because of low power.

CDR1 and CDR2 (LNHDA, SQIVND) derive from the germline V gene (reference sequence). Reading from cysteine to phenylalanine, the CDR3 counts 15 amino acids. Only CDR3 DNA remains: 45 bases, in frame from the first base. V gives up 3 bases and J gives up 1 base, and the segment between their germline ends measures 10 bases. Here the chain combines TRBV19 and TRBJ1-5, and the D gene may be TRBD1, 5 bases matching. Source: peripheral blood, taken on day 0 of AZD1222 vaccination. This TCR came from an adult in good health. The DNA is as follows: TGTGCCAGTAGTATTTTGGGGACGAGCAATCAGCCCCAGCATTTT. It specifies CASSILGTSNQPQHF.